The present T cell receptor (beta chain) was sequenced within a study of beta chain features in type 1 diabetes (dated by TCRdb to about 2018). About the study as a whole: No differences in mean age, gender distribution, total cell number or subset yield were found between patients and healthy donors. A total of about 100 million sorted cells were examined across all samples, and RNA yield correlated strongly with the number of cells per subset. The study compared the TCRB repertoires of sorted circulating CD4+ T cell subsets in recently diagnosed type 1 diabetes patients with those in matched healthy donors. Naive and central memory subsets were obtained from all 30 or so donors, but regulatory and stem cell-like memory subsets were isolated from only 8 patients and roughly 8 healthy donors. Paper-wide results and their limitations: Type 1 diabetes patients showed a moderate but significant shortening of TCRB CDR3 length in all four CD4+ subsets. PCR may preferentially amplify shorter templates, but because patient and control samples were amplified and corrected together, any resulting skew would affect both groups equally. Naive, central memory and regulatory TCRB repertoires appeared to be more alike among patients than among healthy donors. Because cDNA was sequenced instead of genomic DNA, highly expressing activated cells could be over-represented, though the groups showed no difference in activation or CD3 levels. Fewer insertions and more nucleotide deletions at VDJ recombination sites were observed in patients with type 1 diabetes, implying thymic rearrangement abnormalities. Because the HLA sub-analyses included only small numbers of individuals, any influence of HLA type on TCRB rearrangement was left unresolved.

This clone was counted between two and nine times. The clone's antigen remains unknown. No base-level quality is on record; no much larger clone is a single base apart. From each donor, a single peripheral blood sample of 100 to 150 mL on average was drawn into heparinised tubes. A BD FACSAria II was used to sort naive, central memory, regulatory and stem cell-like memory CD4+ T cells with a panel that included CD45RO, CCR7, CD25, CD127, CD95 and CD27. Every sorted population had a purity above 98%. Right away, PBMCs were isolated by Lymphoprep density gradient centrifugation and were stained directly, with no culture step. So that batch effects would be minimized, each experiment stained and sorted samples in pairs, pairing one healthy donor with one patient. Clipping removes 9 bases from V and 1 base from J, with 11 as the unmatched junction base count. The CDR3 starts with the cysteine, ends with the phenylalanine, and has 15 residues. CDR3 DNA is the only sequence kept; it has 45 bases, read in frame from the first base. Looking up the germline V gene yields CDR1 WSHSY and CDR2 SAAADI.

The entire isolated RNA was reverse transcribed using the High Capacity cDNA Reverse Transcription Kit, and thus expressed TCRB transcripts were sequenced. Deep immunoSEQ sequencing was applied to naive, central memory and regulatory T cell samples, giving an average of about 3.57 million total reads per sample. Sorted cells were lysed in RLT buffer and RNA was extracted with DNase-treated RNeasy Micro or Mini kits, depending on cell number. Each cell subset was processed on its own to prevent cross-contamination, while patient and healthy donor samples were processed together. Using the immunoSEQ multiplex PCR, TCRB sequences were amplified from cDNA into 87-bp fragments spanning the CDR3 region. Sequencing of the amplicons was done on the Illumina HiSeq platform. For the original study's pipeline: Synthetic template baselines were used to correct PCR bias computationally, reads within Hamming distance 2 were collapsed, and singletons that could not be merged were discarded. Reads were aligned against IMGT to assign V, D and J genes, CDR3 length and insertions or deletions at six rearrangement sites. Within each subset, clonotype counts were normalized to the number of sorted cells before true diversity and Gini coefficients were calculated with the tcR R package. The overlap coefficient, calculated on TCRB nucleotide sequences, was used to quantify repertoire sharing. In TCRdb, the immuneACCESS table is reduced to in-frame sequences with V and J assigned. These tables do not hold every clone; where another copy was compared, an unresolved V gene accounts for under half, and the others remain unexplained. V and J calls and clone size come straight from that table; D and trimming were deduced from the DNA. Counted in this sample were more than 20,000 clones; more than 60% of them appeared once. 2% to 2.5% of the sample goes to the ten largest clones.

The sequence is built from TRBV10-2 and TRBJ2-7; 8 junctional bases match TRBD2. The sequence derives from a woman aged 40 to 50 in good health. Sample: Tregs from blood. What this sample's cell subset or site label stands for: regulatory CD4+ T cells. The DNA sequence reads TGCGCCAGTGTCCCCTCAAGCGGGGGATCCTACGAGCAGTACTTC. It specifies CASVPSSGGSYEQYF.